These 8 T cell receptor beta chains originate from one sample sequenced in a study of blood T cells in healthy people across ages. A second about 7 to 12 cycle PCR used barcoded and J-beta primers. TCRdb re-analysed the 5' RACE reads in MiXCR, keeping a single row per CDR3 protein. This sample has roughly 800,000 distinct CDR3 sequences, with around 36% found just once. Sequencing was performed on blood. The receptors derive from a man younger than 30 in good health.

J is TRBJ2-7 and V is TRBV7-6, with D possibly being TRBD2 (5 bases). Germline V lookup: CDR1 SGHVS, CDR2 FNYEAQ. The CDR3 is 15 residues long. With 1 base removed from V and 3 bases from J, the gap between germline ends came to 13 bases. CDR3 in amino acids: CASSLGSGNIYEQYF. The CDR3 DNA reads as TGTGCCAGCAGCTTAGGGTCGGGGAATATCTACGAGCAGTACTTC.

The chain couples TRBV12-3 or TRBV12-4 to TRBJ2-1, with D unresolved. The CDR3 has 15 residues. With 6 bases removed from V and 8 bases from J, the gap between germline ends came to 20 bases. As DNA, the CDR3 is TGTGCCAGCAGCCCGCCCGACCGTGCCTTATATGAGCAGTTCTTC. Amino acid sequence: CASSPPDRALYEQFF.

In its sample, this clonotype was seen a few times. The V call is TRBV29-1, the J call TRBJ1-4, with a tentative D call TRBD1 (6 bases). V gave up 5 bases and J gave up 3 bases, with 10 bases separating them. CDR3 length equals 13 residues. Germline V gene lookup returns CDR1 SQVTM and CDR2 ANQGSEA. CDR3 sequence (DNA): TGCAGCGTTCAACAGGGCGCTAATGAAAAACTGTTTTTT. Encoded protein: CSVQQGANEKLFF.

Points on this clonotype: Being one base from a much bigger clone, this may be a read error. This CDR3 is missing its conserved last phenylalanine or tryptophan, likely due to a read error. DNA of the CDR3: TGTGCCAGCAGTTCCGGGACCGCAACGGACGAGCAGTACTTG. It is translated as CASSSGTATDEQYL. The chain joins TRBV7-2 to TRBJ2-7; either TRBD1 or TRBD2 may supply D (5 bases each). Germline V gives CDR1 SGHTA, CDR2 FQGNSA. V gave up 6 bases and J gave up 5 bases, with 17 bases separating them. This CDR3 is built from 14 residues.

This clonotype was observed a few times. This chain links TRBV5-8 with TRBJ1-3; TRBD1 agrees at 7 bases. The CDR3 extends over 15 amino acids. Looked up from germline, CDR1 is SGHTS and CDR2 is YDEGEE. The V and J ends lost 3 bases and 0 bases, in that order; junction bases with no gene match: 3. DNA for the CDR3: TGTGCCAGCAGCTGGACAGGAACCTCTGGAAACACCATATATTTT. This encodes CASSWTGTSGNTIYF.

This chain connects TRBV5-4 to TRBJ2-5, with 9 bases lining up with TRBD2. CDR1 SGHNT and CDR2 YYREEE come from the germline V gene (reference sequence). There are 14 residues in the CDR3. Trimming at V came to 3 bases and at J to 11 bases, leaving 11 bases not matched to a gene. The CDR3 reads CASSSLGASGEQYF. The CDR3 coding sequence is TGTGCCAGCAGCTCACTCGGGGCTAGCGGGGAGCAGTACTTC.

This chain uses TRBV12-3 or TRBV12-4 with TRBJ1-1, with 7 bases that match TRBD1. The CDR3 extends over 15 amino acids. With V trimmed by 5 bases and J by 4 bases, 10 bases remained unmatched. The CDR3 sequence is CASSPDRVRSTEAFF. The CDR3 region has the DNA TGTGCCAGCAGTCCAGACAGGGTTCGGTCCACTGAAGCTTTCTTT.

This clonotype has a count of ten or more. The rearrangement links TRBV19 to TRBJ1-2; 8 bases align to TRBD1. CDR1 and CDR2 from the germline V gene are LNHDA and SQIVND (reference sequence). This CDR3 region has 16 residues. V lost 5 bases, J lost 8 bases, and 16 bases stayed unmatched. CDR3 region: CASSARSHGTGGGYTF. The CDR3 region has the DNA TGTGCCAGTAGTGCCCGAAGCCATGGGACAGGAGGAGGCTACACCTTC.